The 21 T cell receptor beta chains below come from one sample, sequenced in a study of blood T cell repertoires in COVID-19. TCRdb keeps only in-frame clones here, not all; method: immunoSEQ multiplex PCR. The table lists around 320,000 clones, 85% to 90% of them singletons. The sequencing sample was made of peripheral blood. These receptors were obtained from a woman in her thirties with COVID-19, enrolled during active disease.

The chain is built from TRBV7-9 and TRBJ2-2; 8 bases agree with TRBD1. The CDR3 spans 16 residues. CDR1 SEHNR and CDR2 FQNEAQ come from the germline V gene (reference sequence). Germline trimming cut 2 bases from V and 7 bases from J; bases unmatched to any gene: 9. The CDR3 region has the DNA TGTGCCAGCAGCTTAATTGAGACAGGGGTGGTCGGGGAGCTGTTTTTT. Protein product: CASSLIETGVVGELFF.

The V and J genes are TRBV6-5 and TRBJ1-6; TRBD1 might be the D (5 bases). Germline values: CDR1 MNHEY, CDR2 SVGAGI. Trimming removed 7 bases from V and 7 bases from J, with 17 bases in between. The CDR3 extends over 15 amino acids. The CDR3 DNA follows: TGTGCCAGCACCGCCGCAGGGTTCGGAAATTCACCCCTCCACTTT. Its protein product is CASTAAGFGNSPLHF.

This sequence joins TRBV27 and TRBJ2-5, with D perhaps TRBD2 (7 bases). Germline CDR1 reads MNHEY; CDR2 reads SMNVEV (reference sequence). The V end lost 3 bases, the J end lost 5 bases, and 13 bases lay between the germline ends. The CDR3 totals 14 residues. The DNA for the CDR3 is TGTGCCAGCAGTTTTCGGGGGGCGAGGGAGACCCAGTACTTC. Amino acid sequence: CASSFRGARETQYF.

The CDR3 sequence is CASSPGLGGTEAFF. The CDR3 nucleotides read TGTGCCAGCAGCCCGGGATTAGGGGGCACTGAAGCTTTCTTT. The chain recombines TRBV9 with TRBJ1-1, with a tentative D call TRBD1 (6 bases). There are 14 residues in the CDR3. V shed 4 bases and J shed 4 bases, with 14 bases lying between them. Germline V gene data show CDR1 as SGDLS and CDR2 as YYNGEE.

The rearrangement uses TRBV10-1 and TRBJ1-1; 7 bases are shared with TRBD1. Unmatched junction bases numbered 11, after V lost 8 bases and J lost 2 bases. Germline values: CDR1 WNHNN, CDR2 SYGVQD (reference sequence). The length of the CDR3 is 15 residues. The CDR3 is CASALAGTANTEAFF. CDR3 coding DNA: TGCGCCAGCGCCCTTGCCGGGACAGCTAACACTGAAGCTTTCTTT.

This chain connects TRBV6-6 to TRBJ2-3; no clear D. The length of the CDR3 is 14 residues. Trimming took off 8 bases at V and 0 bases at J, with 12 bases between the two ends. CDR1 MNHNY and CDR2 SVGAGI come from the germline V gene (reference sequence). CDR3 sequence (DNA): TGTGCCAGCCACGAGGAGTCTAGCACAGATACGCAGTATTTT. It specifies CASHEESSTDTQYF.

The chain recombines TRBV4-1 with TRBJ2-5; TRBD1 matches at 7 bases. This CDR3 is 15 amino acids long. Trimming removed 4 bases from V and 0 bases from J; junction bases left unmatched: 5. The germline gives CDR1 MGHRA, CDR2 YSYEKL. CDR3 region: CASSLGDRDQETQYF. CDR3 coding DNA: TGCGCCAGCAGCCTCGGTGACAGGGACCAAGAGACCCAGTACTTC.

The chain joins TRBV12-3 or TRBV12-4 to TRBJ2-1; D is perhaps TRBD1 (6 bases). The CDR3 runs 13 residues. V was shortened by 1 base and J by 9 bases, with 10 bases between the two germline ends. The CDR3 coding sequence is TGTGCCAGCAGTTTAGACAGGGCGAGTGAGCAGTTCTTC. It specifies CASSLDRASEQFF.

This chain joins TRBV25-1 and TRBJ2-3; D not certain. CDR3 length: 13 residues. V was shortened by 4 bases and J by 0 bases, with 5 bases between the two germline ends. Germline V gene lookup returns CDR1 MGHDK and CDR2 SYGVNS. CDR3 DNA sequence: TGTGCCAGCAGTGTCGTAAGCACAGATACGCAGTATTTT. Translation: CASSVVSTDTQYF.

The gene calls are TRBV7-2 and TRBJ1-1; a weak D match, TRBD1 (6 bases). Trimming stripped 5 bases from V and 5 bases from J, with 18 bases between. Germline CDR1 SGHTA, CDR2 FQGNSA. The CDR3 has 15 residues. CDR3 sequence (DNA): TGTGCCAGCAGCAGAGGAACAGGGAGTGGGACTGAAGCTTTCTTT. It translates to CASSRGTGSGTEAFF.

This clone appeared once. The chain links TRBV29-1 to TRBJ2-7; 9 bases align to TRBD1. V lost 6 bases, J lost 0 bases, and 9 bases stayed unmatched. The CDR3 length is 15 residues. In germline, CDR1 is SQVTM, CDR2 ANQGSEA. CDR3 amino acids: CSVADRGFSSYEQYF. CDR3 sequence (DNA): TGCAGCGTCGCTGACAGGGGGTTTAGCTCCTACGAGCAGTACTTC.

The chain couples TRBV12-2 to TRBJ1-4. TRBV12-2 is given as a pseudogene. The CDR3 covers 12 residues. The CDR3 loop reads CALRGGVEKLFF. As DNA, the CDR3 is TGTGCCCTCCGGGGGGGGGTTGAAAAACTGTTTTTT.

V usage is TRBV7-8 and J usage is TRBJ1-1; a weak D match, TRBD1 (5 bases). The CDR3 totals 14 residues. The V end lost 6 bases, the J end lost 4 bases, and 15 bases lay between the germline ends. Germline loops: CDR1 SGHVS, CDR2 FQNEAQ. The CDR3 nucleotides read TGTGCCAGCAGTAACGGGAGGGGAGCCACTGAAGCTTTCTTT. Translation gives CASSNGRGATEAFF.

CDR3: CASSQDGGALTEAFF. DNA of the CDR3: TGTGCCAGCAGCCAAGACGGGGGGGCTTTAACTGAAGCTTTCTTT. V is TRBV3-1 (or the pseudogene TRBV3-2) and J is TRBJ1-1; D is perhaps TRBD1 (6 bases). CDR1 is LGHDT, CDR2 YNNKEL, per germline (reference sequence). Trimming cost V 0 bases and J 5 bases, with 13 bases left between them. CDR3 length: 15 amino acids.

J is TRBJ2-7 and V is TRBV7-9; tentatively, D is TRBD1 (7 bases). The CDR3 consists of 13 residues. CDR1 is SEHNR, CDR2 FQNEAQ, per germline (reference sequence). With 8 bases removed from V and 4 bases from J, the gap between germline ends came to 15 bases. The chain's CDR3 is CASFLTGTYEQYF. DNA for the CDR3: TGTGCCAGCTTCTTGACAGGGACTTACGAGCAGTACTTC.

The chain carries TRBV5-6 and TRBJ1-1, with D tentatively TRBD1 (6 bases). The CDR3 length is 14 residues. Germline V lookup: CDR1 SGHDT, CDR2 YYEEEE. V was clipped by 2 bases and J by 3 bases, with 11 bases between them. The CDR3 here is CASSLAGDHTEAFF. CDR3 nucleotides: TGTGCCAGCAGCTTAGCAGGGGATCACACTGAAGCTTTCTTT.

This chain links TRBV19 with TRBJ1-5; TRBD1 agrees at 10 bases. Germline values: CDR1 LNHDA, CDR2 SQIVND (reference sequence). V shed 4 bases and J 5 bases; nucleotides not matched to a gene: 8. CDR3 size: 16 residues. CDR3 amino acids: CASSRGDRGVHQPQHF. The CDR3 DNA follows: TGTGCCAGTAGTAGAGGGGACAGGGGAGTACATCAGCCCCAGCATTTT.

V gene TRBV29-1 combines with J gene TRBJ2-7; 8 bases agree with TRBD1. V was pared by 4 bases and J by 0 bases, with 5 bases of the junction left unmatched. Germline CDR1 reads SQVTM; CDR2 reads ANQGSEA. The CDR3 sequence is 14 residues long. The CDR3 sequence is CSVAGTGLSYEQYF. Written as DNA, the CDR3 is TGCAGCGTTGCCGGGACAGGACTCTCCTACGAGCAGTACTTC.

The chain couples TRBV27 to TRBJ1-2, with 9 positions matching TRBD1. The ends lost 6 bases at V and 1 base at J; junction bases unmatched: 3. In germline, CDR1 is MNHEY, CDR2 SMNVEV (reference sequence). The CDR3 is made up of 14 amino acids. Here the CDR3 DNA reads TGTGCCAGCAGACAGGGGGCTGGTAACTATGGCTACACCTTC. Protein sequence: CASRQGAGNYGYTF.

Only a few counts were recorded for this clone. V usage is TRBV9 and J usage is TRBJ1-1; the match to TRBD1 covers 7 bases. From germline, CDR1 is SGDLS and CDR2 YYNGEE. The CDR3 loop spans 14 amino acids. After removal of 4 bases from V and 3 bases from J, the junction contained 6 bases not matched to a gene. The CDR3 DNA follows: TGTGCCAGCAGCCCAACGACAGGGCACACTGAAGCTTTCTTT. It specifies CASSPTTGHTEAFF.

V is TRBV5-1 and J is TRBJ2-7; TRBD1 matches 11 bases. Germline V gene sequence: CDR1 SGHRS, CDR2 YFSETQ. The junction had 3 bases not matched to a gene; V was cut back by 4 bases and J by 3 bases. The CDR3 has 14 residues. The CDR3 nucleotides are TGCGCCAGCAGCAGGGGACAGGGGGTCTACGAGCAGTACTTC. This codes for CASSRGQGVYEQYF.